One and the same sample provided the 18 T cell receptor beta chains below, sequenced in a study of T cell responses to AZD1222 COVID-19 vaccine. Generated by immunoSEQ multiplex PCR, the TCRdb table keeps only in-frame clones and is missing some. Seen here are around 120,000 clones, around 89% observed once, and the top ten hold about 7.1%. The source was peripheral blood, collected 28 days after the second AZD1222 dose. These receptors were obtained from an adult who received the AZD1222 COVID-19 vaccine.

This clone has just one count. The chain carries TRBV2 and TRBJ2-1; D ambiguous. From germline, CDR1 is SNHLY and CDR2 FYNNEI. With 6 bases removed from V and 3 bases from J, the gap between germline ends came to 9 bases. CDR3 length: 13 amino acids. In DNA, the CDR3 is TGTGCCAGCAGGGTACGGCTCTACAATGAGCAGTTCTTC. It yields the protein CASRVRLYNEQFF.

This clone was seen a single time. The gene calls are TRBV11-3 and TRBJ2-1; D is unresolved. The V end lost 5 bases, the J end lost 0 bases, and 5 bases lay between the germline ends. Germline V lookup: CDR1 SGHNT, CDR2 YENEEA. CDR3 length: 13 residues. The CDR3, as DNA: TGTGCCAGCAGCGGGGACTCCTACAATGAGCAGTTCTTC. Its translation is CASSGDSYNEQFF.

About this clone: Other DNA sequences in this specimen translate into the identical CDR3. This chain links TRBV6-5 with TRBJ2-7; TRBD1 matches at 8 bases. The CDR3 is 14 amino acids. Germline V gene sequence: CDR1 MNHEY, CDR2 SVGAGI. V was pared by 0 bases and J by 2 bases, with 0 bases of the junction left unmatched. CDR3 sequence reads: CASSYSTGAYEQYF. DNA for the CDR3: TGTGCCAGCAGTTACTCGACAGGGGCCTACGAGCAGTACTTC.

This chain joins TRBV6-1 and TRBJ2-1; no firm D call. CDR1 is MNHNS and CDR2 is SASEGT in the germline V gene. The CDR3 extends over 14 amino acids. Trimming cost V 3 bases and J 0 bases, with 6 bases left between them. The CDR3 reads CASSDLLSYNEQFF. CDR3 DNA: TGTGCCAGCAGTGATCTACTCTCCTACAATGAGCAGTTCTTC.

The gene calls are TRBV4-1 and TRBJ2-1, with no clear D. CDR3 size: 14 residues. Germline lookup yields CDR1 MGHRA and CDR2 YSYEKL. Trimming removed 0 bases from V and 3 bases from J, with 6 bases in between. CDR3 region: CASSQDYSYNEQFF. The CDR3 DNA reads TGCGCCAGCAGCCAAGATTATAGCTACAATGAGCAGTTCTTC.

The V call is TRBV5-6, the J call TRBJ2-7, with D maybe TRBD1 (6 bases). V shed 1 base and J shed 0 bases, with 17 bases lying between them. The germline V gene has CDR1 SGHDT and CDR2 YYEEEE. There are 17 residues in the CDR3. For the CDR3, the DNA is TGTGCCAGCAGCTTGATAACCCCGCAGGGGCTCTCCTACGAGCAGTACTTC. Translation: CASSLITPQGLSYEQYF.

The V and J genes are TRBV3-1 (or the pseudogene TRBV3-2) and TRBJ2-7, with 9 bases matching TRBD1. V dropped 8 bases and J dropped 1; count of bases not matched to a gene: 6. CDR1 is LGHDT, CDR2 YNNKEL, per germline (reference sequence). This CDR3 is 14 amino acids long. The DNA for the CDR3 is TGTGCCAGCGCGCCGGGACAGGGTTCCTACGAGCAGTACTTC. Protein: CASAPGQGSYEQYF.

On this clone: Distinct nucleotide sequences in the sample also encode this CDR3. V and J are TRBV27 and TRBJ1-1; 9 bases agree with TRBD1. The CDR3 is made up of 14 amino acids. After removal of 3 bases from V and 5 bases from J, the junction contained 4 bases not matched to a gene. CDR1 and CDR2 from the germline V gene are MNHEY and SMNVEV (reference sequence). CDR3 in amino acids: CASSFGQGNTEAFF. As DNA, the CDR3 is TGTGCCAGCAGTTTTGGACAGGGGAATACTGAAGCTTTCTTT.

The genes are TRBV28 and TRBJ2-5, with 7 positions matching TRBD1. Germline values: CDR1 MDHEN, CDR2 SYDVKM. Germline trimming cut 2 bases from V and 1 base from J; bases unmatched to any gene: 7. CDR3 length equals 16 residues. The CDR3 sequence is CASSLRQGEPQETQYF. The CDR3 nucleotides read TGTGCCAGCAGTTTAAGGCAGGGGGAGCCCCAAGAGACCCAGTACTTC.

This sequence joins TRBV10-3 and TRBJ1-5; D unresolved. The CDR3 spans 12 residues. The germline V and J ends were trimmed by 10 bases and 4 bases, with 11 bases remaining between them. The germline CDR1 and CDR2 sequences are ENHRY and SYGVKD. In DNA, the CDR3 is TGTGCCACCTCAAAGGATAATCAGCCCCAGCATTTT. Protein: CATSKDNQPQHF.

The chain recombines TRBV5-1 with TRBJ2-1, with D uncertain. The CDR3 length is 18 residues. The germline gives CDR1 SGHRS, CDR2 YFSETQ. Trimming left V 0 bases short and J 0 bases short, with 16 bases between. This CDR3 is CASSLEATTSSSYNEQFF. The CDR3 nucleotides read TGCGCCAGCAGCTTGGAGGCCACCACCTCCAGCTCCTACAATGAGCAGTTCTTC.

This clone was observed a few times. J is TRBJ1-2 and V is TRBV6-5; D remains unclear. The CDR3 contains 14 residues. Germline CDR1 and CDR2: MNHEY and SVGAGI. Trimming took 0 bases from V and 1 from J, leaving 6 bases between them. Written as DNA, the CDR3 is TGTGCCAGCAGTTACTCGGGCGGTAACTATGGCTACACCTTC. This sequence encodes CASSYSGGNYGYTF.

The chain has TRBV5-1 and TRBJ1-1; a weak D match, TRBD1 (5 bases). CDR1 and CDR2 (germline): SGHRS, YFSETQ. V lost 4 bases and J lost 3, with 16 bases in between. CDR3 length equals 15 residues. CDR3 DNA sequence: TGCGCCAGCAGCCCGGGACTGCGGGGGGACACTGAAGCTTTCTTT. This translates into CASSPGLRGDTEAFF. The full variable domain, its missing parts supplied by reference TRBV5-1 and TRBJ1-1, is KAGVTQTPRYLIKTRGQQVTLSCSPISGHRSVSWYQQTPGQGLQFLFEYFSETQRNKGNFPGRFSGRQFSNSRSEMNVSTLELGDSALYLCASSPGLRGDTEAFFGQGTRLTVV.

This clone was counted only a few times. The rearrangement uses TRBV21-1 and TRBJ2-2; the DNA was not used to check the table's D call, TRBD2. TRBV21-1 is a listed pseudogene. The CDR3 runs to 15 residues. Written as DNA, the CDR3 is TGTGCCAGCAGTTTCAAAGCGGGGGGCACCGGGGAGCTGTTTTTT. Protein sequence: CASSFKAGGTGELFF.

The gene calls are TRBV9 and TRBJ2-1; D not certain. Trimming pared 3 bases from V and 4 bases from J, leaving 8 bases between. CDR1 is SGDLS and CDR2 is YYNGEE in the germline V gene. This CDR3 contains 13 residues. CDR3 loop: CASSADVYNEQFF. DNA for the CDR3: TGTGCCAGCAGCGCCGACGTATACAATGAGCAGTTCTTC.

V and J are TRBV25-1 and TRBJ2-7; D is unclear. CDR1 MGHDK and CDR2 SYGVNS come from the germline V gene. This CDR3 comprises 14 residues. V shed 5 bases and J shed 5 bases, with 16 bases lying between them. CDR3 residues: CASSPQRLIDEQYF. In DNA form, the CDR3 reads TGTGCCAGCAGTCCACAGAGGCTGATCGACGAGCAGTACTTC.

The chain has TRBV10-1 and TRBJ2-1, with a possible D match to TRBD2 (6 bases). V gave up 3 bases and J gave up 5 bases, with 11 bases separating them. Germline CDR1 WNHNN, CDR2 SYGVQD (reference sequence). CDR3 length: 14 residues. The CDR3 DNA is TGCGCCAGCAGTGAATCCGGGAGAAACAATGAGCAGTTCTTC. This codes for CASSESGRNNEQFF.

The chain's CDR3 is CASTTQGSRTDTQYF. The CDR3 DNA reads TGTGCCAGCACTACTCAGGGGAGCCGAACAGATACGCAGTATTTT. The chain employs TRBV7-2 and TRBJ2-3; possibly TRBD1 for D (6 bases). The V and J ends lost 7 bases and 3 bases respectively, with 17 bases between them. Germline CDR1 and CDR2: SGHTA and FQGNSA. There are 15 residues in the CDR3.